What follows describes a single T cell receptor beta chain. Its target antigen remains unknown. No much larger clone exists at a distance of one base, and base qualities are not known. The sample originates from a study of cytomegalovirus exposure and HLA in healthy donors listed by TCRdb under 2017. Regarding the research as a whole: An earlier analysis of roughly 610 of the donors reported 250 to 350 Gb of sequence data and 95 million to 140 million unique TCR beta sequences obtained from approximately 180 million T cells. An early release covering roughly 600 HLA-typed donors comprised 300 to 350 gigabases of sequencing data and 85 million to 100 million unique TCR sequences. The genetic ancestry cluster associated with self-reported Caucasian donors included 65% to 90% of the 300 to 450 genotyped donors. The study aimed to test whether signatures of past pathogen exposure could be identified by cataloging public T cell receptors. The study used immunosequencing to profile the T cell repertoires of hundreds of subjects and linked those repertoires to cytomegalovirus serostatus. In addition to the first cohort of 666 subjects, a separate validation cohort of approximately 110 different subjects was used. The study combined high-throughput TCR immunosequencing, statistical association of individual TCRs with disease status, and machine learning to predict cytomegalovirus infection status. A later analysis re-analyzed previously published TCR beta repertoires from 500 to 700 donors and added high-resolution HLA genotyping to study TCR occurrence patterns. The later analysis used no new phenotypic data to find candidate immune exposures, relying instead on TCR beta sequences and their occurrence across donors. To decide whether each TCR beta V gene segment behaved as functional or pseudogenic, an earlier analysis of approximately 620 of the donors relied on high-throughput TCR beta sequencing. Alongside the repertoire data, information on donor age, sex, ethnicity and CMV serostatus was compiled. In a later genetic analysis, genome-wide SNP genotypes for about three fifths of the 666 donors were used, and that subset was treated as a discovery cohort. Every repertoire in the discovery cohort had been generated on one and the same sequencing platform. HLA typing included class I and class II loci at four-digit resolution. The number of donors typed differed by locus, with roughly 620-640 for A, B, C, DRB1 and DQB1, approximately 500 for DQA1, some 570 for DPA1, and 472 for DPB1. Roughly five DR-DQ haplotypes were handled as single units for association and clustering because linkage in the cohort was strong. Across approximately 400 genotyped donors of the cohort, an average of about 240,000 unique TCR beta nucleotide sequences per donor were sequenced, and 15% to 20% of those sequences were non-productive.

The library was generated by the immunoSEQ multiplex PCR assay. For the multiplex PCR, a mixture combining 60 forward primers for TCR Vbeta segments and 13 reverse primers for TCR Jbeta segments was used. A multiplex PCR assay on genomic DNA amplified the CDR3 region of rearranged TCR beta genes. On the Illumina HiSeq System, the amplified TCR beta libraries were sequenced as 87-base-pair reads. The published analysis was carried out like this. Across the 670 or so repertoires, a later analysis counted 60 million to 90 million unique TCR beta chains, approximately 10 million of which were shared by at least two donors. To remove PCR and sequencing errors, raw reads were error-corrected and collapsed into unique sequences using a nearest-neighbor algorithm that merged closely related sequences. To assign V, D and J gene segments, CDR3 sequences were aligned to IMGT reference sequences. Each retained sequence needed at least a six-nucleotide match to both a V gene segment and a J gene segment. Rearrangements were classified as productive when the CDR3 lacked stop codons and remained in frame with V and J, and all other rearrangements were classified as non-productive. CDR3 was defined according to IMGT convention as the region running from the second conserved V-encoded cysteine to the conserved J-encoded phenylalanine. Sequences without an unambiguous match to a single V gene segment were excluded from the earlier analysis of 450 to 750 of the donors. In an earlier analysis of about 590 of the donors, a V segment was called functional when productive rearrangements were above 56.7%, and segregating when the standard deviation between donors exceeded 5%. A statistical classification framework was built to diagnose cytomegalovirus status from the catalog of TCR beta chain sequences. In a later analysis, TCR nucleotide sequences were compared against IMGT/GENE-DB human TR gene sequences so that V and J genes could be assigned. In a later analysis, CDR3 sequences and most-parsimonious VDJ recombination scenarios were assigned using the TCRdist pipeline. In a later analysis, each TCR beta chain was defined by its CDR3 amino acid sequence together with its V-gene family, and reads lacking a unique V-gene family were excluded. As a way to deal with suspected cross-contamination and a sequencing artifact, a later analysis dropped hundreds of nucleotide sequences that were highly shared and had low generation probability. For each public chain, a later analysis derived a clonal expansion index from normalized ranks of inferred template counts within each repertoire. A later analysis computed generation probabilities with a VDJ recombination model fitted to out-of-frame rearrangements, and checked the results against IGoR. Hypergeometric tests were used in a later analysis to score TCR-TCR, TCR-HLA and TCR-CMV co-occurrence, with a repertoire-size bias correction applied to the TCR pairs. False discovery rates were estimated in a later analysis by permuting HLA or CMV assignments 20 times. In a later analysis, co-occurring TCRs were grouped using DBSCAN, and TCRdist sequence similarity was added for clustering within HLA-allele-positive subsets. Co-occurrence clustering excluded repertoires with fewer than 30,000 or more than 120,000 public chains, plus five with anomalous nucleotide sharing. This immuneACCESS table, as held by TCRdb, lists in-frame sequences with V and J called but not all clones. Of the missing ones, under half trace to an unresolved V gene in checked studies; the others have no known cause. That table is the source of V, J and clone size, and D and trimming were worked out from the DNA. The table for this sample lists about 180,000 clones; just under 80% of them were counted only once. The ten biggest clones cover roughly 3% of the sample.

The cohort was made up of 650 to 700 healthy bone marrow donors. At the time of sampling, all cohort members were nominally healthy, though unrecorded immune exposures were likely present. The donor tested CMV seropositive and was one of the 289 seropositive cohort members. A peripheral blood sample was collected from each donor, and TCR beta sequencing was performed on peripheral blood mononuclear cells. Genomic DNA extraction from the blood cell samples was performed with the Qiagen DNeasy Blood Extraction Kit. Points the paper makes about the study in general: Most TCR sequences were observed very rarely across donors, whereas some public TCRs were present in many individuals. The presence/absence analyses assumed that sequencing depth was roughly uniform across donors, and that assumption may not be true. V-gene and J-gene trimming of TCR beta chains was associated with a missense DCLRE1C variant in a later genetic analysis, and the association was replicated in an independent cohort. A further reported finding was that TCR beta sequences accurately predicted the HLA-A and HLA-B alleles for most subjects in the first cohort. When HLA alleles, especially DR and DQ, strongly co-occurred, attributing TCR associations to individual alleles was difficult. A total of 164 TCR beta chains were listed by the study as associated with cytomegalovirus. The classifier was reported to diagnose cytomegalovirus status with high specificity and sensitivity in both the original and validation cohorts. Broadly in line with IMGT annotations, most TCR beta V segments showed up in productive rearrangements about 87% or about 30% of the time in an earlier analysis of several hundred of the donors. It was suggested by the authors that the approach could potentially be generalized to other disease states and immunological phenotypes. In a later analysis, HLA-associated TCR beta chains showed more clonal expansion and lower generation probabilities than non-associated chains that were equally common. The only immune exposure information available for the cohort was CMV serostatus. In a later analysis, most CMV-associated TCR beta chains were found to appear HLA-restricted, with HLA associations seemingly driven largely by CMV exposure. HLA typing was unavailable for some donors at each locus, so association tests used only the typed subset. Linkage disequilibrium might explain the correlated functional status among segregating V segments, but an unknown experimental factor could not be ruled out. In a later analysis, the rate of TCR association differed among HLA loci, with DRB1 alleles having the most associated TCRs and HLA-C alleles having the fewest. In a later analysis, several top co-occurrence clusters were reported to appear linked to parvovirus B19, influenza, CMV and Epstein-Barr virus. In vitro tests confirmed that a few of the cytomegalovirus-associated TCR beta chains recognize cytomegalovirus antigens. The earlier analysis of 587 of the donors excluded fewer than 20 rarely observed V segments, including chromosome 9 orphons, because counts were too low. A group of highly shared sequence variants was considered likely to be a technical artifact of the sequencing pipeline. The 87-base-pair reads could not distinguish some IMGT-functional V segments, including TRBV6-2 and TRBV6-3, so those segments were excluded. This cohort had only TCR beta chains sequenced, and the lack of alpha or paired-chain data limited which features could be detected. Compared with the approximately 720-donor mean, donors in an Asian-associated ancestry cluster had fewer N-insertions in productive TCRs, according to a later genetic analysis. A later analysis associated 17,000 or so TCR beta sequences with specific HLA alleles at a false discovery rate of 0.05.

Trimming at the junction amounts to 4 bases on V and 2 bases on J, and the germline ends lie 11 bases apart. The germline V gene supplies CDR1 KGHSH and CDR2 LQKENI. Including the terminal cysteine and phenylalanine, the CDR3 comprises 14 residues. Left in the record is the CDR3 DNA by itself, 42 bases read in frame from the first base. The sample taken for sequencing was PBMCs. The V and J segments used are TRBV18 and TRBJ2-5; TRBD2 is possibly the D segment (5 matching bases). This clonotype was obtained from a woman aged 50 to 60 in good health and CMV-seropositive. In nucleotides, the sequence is TGTGCCAGCTCACAGAGGACTCGACAAGAGACCCAGTACTTC. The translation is CASSQRTRQETQYF.